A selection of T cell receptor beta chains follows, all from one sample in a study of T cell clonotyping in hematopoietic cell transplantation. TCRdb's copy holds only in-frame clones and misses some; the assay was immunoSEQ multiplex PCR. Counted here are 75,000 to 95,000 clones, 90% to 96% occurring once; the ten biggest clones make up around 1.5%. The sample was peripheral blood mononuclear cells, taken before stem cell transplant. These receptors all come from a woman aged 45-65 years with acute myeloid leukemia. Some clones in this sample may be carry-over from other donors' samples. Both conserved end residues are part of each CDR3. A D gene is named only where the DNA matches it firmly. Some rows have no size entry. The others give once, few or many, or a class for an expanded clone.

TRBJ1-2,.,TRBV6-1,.,TGTGCCAGCAGTGAAGGGACCAGTTGGGGGAGGAATGGCTACACCTTC,CASSEGTSWGRNGYTF
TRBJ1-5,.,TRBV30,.,TGTGCCTGGAGTGCGTCCGAAAATCAGCCCCAGCATTTT,CAWSASENQPQHF
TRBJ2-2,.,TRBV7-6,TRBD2,TGTGCCAGCAGAGTAGCGGGGGCCACCGGGGAGCTGTTTTTT,CASRVAGATGELFF
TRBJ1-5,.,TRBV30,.,TGTGCCTGGGGAGAAGGGACGAGCAATCAGCCCCAGCATTTT,CAWGEGTSNQPQHF
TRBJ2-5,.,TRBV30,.,TGTGCCTGGAGCGTCGGTTCCCAAGAGACCCAGTACTTC,CAWSVGSQETQYF
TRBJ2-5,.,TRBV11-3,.,TGTGCCAGCAGCTTAGATCCAGCGAAGACCCAGTACTTC,CASSLDPAKTQYF
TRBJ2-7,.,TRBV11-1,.,TGTGCCAGCAGCCCGAGACTAGTCCCCTACGAGCAGTACTTC,CASSPRLVPYEQYF
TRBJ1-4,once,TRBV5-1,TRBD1,TGCGCCAGCAGCTCCACAGGGGGGCCTGCTAATGAAAAACTGTTTTTT,CASSSTGGPANEKLFF
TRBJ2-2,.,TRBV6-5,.,TGTGCCAGCAGTTATCCGGCCCACACCGGGGAGCTGTTTTTT,CASSYPAHTGELFF
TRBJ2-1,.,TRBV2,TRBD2,TGTGCCAGCGGGCGGGAGACCCACACGGAGCAGTTCTTC,CASGRETHTEQFF
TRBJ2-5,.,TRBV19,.,TGTGCCAGTAGTATCTCGATTGTGGGTTTAGAGACCCAGTACTTC,CASSISIVGLETQYF
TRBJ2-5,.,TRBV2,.,TGTGCCAGCAGTGCGGAGCAAGAGACCCAGTACTTC,CASSAEQETQYF
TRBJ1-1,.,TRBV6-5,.,TGTGCCAGCAGTAGGGGGGCGACTGAAGCTTTCTTT,CASSRGATEAFF
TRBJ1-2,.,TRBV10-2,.,TGCGCCAGCAGTGTGCAACAATACTATGGTAGCTACACCTTC,CASSVQQYYGSYTF
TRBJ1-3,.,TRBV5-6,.,TGTGCCAGCAGCATCACGGGGTTCACTGGAAACACCATATATTTT,CASSITGFTGNTIYF
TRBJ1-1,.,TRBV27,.,TGTGCCAGCAGTCCCCGGGACGGGAACACTGAAGCTTTCTTT,CASSPRDGNTEAFF
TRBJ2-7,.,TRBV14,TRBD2,TGTGCCAGCAGCCAAAGTTTATCTAGCGGGAAGAGGGAGCAGTACTTC,CASSQSLSSGKREQYF
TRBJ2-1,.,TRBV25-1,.,TGTGCCAGCAGTGAATCCTCGGACCTTCTCAATGAGCAGTTCTTC,CASSESSDLLNEQFF
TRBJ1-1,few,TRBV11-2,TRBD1,TGTGCCAGCAGCCAAGGGACAGCCACTGAAGCTTTCTTT,CASSQGTATEAFF
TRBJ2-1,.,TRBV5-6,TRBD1,TGTGCCAGCAGCCGGGGACAGGCCTATGAGCAGTTCTTC,CASSRGQAYEQFF
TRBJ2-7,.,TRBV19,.,TGTGCCAGTAGTACACAGGGCTACGAGCAGTACTTC,CASSTQGYEQYF
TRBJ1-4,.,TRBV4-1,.,TGCGCCAGCAGCCAAGTGGGCCCTGCAACTAATGAAAAACTGTTTTTT,CASSQVGPATNEKLFF